This TCR beta chain was found in a study of cytomegalovirus exposure and HLA in healthy donors. This clone showed up just once. Its antigen is as yet unknown. Data came from immunoSEQ multiplex PCR; TCRdb stores just in-frame clones and leaves some out. This sample has hundreds of thousands of clones; 75% to 90% occur once, and the top ten carry 0.83%. V was pared by 5 bases and J by 4 bases, with 12 bases between. The length of the CDR3 is 14 residues. Germline-derived CDR1 and CDR2 are LNHDA and SQIVND (reference sequence). General study results and limits: Most observed TCR sequences were rare, whereas some public TCRs were detected in many donors.

The source material was PBMCs. This chain uses TRBV19 with TRBJ1-5; tentatively, D is TRBD1 (6 bases). The sequence derives from a woman under 30 in good health and CMV-seronegative. DNA of the CDR3: TGTGCCAGTAGTTCCAGGGGCCCAAATCAGCCCCAGCATTTT. It specifies CASSSRGPNQPQHF.